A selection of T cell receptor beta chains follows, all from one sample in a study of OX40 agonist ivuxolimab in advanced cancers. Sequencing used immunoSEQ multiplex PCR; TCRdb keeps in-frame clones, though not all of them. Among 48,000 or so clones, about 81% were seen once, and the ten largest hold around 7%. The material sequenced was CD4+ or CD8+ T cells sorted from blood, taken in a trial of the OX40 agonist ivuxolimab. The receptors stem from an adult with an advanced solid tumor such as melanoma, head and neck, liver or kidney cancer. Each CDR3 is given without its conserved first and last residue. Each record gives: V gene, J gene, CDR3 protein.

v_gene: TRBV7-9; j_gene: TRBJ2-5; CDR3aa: ASSRGTGGETQY
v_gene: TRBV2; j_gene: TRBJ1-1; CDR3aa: ASTGQGQVPAF
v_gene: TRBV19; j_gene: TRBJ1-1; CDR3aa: ASSSGPGRGTEAF
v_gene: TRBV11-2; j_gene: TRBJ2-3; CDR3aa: ASSLRGGDDTDTQY
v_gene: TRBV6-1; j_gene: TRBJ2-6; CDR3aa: ASSEYQGRSGANVLT
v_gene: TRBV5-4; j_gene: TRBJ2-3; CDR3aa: ASSTQGTSGADTQY
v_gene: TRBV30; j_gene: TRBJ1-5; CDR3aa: AWRLGTASNQPQH
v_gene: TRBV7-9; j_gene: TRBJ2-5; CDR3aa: ASSFGTAGETQY
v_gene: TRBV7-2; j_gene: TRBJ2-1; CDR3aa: ASSLERGGYNEQF
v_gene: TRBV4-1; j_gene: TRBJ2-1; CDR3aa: ASSQERGLAGVEQF
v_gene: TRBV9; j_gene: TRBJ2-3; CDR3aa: ASSVAQPLNTDTQY
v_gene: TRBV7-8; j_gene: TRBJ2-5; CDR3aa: ASSLGGITRRTQY
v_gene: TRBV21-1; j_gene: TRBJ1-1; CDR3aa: ASSKKQGTDHSITRCTEAF
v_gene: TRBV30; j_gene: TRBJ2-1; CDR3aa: AWSVELAGNNEQF
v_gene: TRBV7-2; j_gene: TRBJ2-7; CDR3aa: ASSSRTGSTYEQY
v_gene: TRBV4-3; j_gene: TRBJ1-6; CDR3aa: ASSQDGWGTPLH
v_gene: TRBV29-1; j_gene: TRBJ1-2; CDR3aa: SVEDWGGKPAYGYT
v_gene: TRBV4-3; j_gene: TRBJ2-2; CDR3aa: ASSPSGGTGELF
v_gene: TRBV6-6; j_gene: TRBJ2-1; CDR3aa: ASRPGTENNEQF
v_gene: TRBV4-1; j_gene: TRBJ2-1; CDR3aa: ASSQGVSLSEQF
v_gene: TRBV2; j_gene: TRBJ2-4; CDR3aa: ASSSIQGGKNIQY
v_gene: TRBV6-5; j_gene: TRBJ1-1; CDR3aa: ASSWGQGNTEAF
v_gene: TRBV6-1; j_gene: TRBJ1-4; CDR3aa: ASSLRNEKLF
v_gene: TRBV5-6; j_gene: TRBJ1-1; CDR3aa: ASSRSTWTEAF
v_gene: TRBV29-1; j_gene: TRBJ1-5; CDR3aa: SVGQGGNQPQH
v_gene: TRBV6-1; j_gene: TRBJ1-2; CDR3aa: ASRRQGVEGYT
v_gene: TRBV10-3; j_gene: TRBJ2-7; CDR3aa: ATEARLAAAGEQY
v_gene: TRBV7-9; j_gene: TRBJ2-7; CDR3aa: ASRPTSTASPYEQY
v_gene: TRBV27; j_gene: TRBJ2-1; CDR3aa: ASTPDRGGYNEQF
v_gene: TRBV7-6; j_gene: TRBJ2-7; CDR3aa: ASSLGGSTYEQY
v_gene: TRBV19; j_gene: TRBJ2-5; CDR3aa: ASSTHIGTGVTETQY
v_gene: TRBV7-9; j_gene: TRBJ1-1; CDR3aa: ASRSKGVNTEAF
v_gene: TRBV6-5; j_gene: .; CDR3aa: ASRPHDRDEQY
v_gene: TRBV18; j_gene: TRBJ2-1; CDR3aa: ASSPSGARGSYNEQF
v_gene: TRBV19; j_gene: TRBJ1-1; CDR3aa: ASSIRASTAEAF
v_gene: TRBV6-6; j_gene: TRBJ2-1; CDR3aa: ASTGQERYNEQF
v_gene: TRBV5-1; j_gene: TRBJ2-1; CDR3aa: ASSLNRVEQF
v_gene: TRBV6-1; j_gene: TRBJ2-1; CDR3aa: ASSAEAVTYNEQF
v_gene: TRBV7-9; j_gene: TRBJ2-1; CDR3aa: ASSLARDSLTYNEQF
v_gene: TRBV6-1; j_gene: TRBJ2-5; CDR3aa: ASSDLMQGSATQY
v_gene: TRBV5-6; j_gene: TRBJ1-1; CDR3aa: ASSSRIRRGGTTRTT
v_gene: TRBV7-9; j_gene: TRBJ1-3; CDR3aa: ASSLEFSGNTIY
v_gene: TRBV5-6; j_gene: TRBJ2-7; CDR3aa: ASRVAGVSHEQY
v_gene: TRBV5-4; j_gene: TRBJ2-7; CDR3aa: ASSPRTSGGEQY
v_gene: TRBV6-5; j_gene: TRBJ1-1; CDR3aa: ASRPGQQNTEAF
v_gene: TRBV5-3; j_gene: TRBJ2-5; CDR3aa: ARSSGRSENQETQY
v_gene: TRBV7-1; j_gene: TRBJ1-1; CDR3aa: ASSLPGIEAF
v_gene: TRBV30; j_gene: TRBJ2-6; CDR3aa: AWSNIRYSGASGANVLT
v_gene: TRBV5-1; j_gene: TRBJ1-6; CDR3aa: ASSLSGTGNSPLH
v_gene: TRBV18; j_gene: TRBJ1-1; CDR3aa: ASSPRAEGEAF
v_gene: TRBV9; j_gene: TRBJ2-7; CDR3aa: ASSVSGSGAYEQY
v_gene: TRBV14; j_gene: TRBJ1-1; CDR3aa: ASSQETWGVLNTEAF
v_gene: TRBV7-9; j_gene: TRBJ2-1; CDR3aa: ASSGTSGRWNDNEQF
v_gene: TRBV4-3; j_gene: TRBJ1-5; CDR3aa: ASSQTPSGPQH
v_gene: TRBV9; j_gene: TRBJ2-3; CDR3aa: ASSRTLDTQY
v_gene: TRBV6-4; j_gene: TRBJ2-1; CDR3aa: ASSAGLGSYNEQF
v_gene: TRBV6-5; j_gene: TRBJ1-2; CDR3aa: ASSYSDRAL
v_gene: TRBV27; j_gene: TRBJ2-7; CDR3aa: ASSPVTSGIREQY
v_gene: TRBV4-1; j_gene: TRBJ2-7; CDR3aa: ASSQDVRREQY
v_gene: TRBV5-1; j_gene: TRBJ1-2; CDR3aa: ASSIGTEGYT